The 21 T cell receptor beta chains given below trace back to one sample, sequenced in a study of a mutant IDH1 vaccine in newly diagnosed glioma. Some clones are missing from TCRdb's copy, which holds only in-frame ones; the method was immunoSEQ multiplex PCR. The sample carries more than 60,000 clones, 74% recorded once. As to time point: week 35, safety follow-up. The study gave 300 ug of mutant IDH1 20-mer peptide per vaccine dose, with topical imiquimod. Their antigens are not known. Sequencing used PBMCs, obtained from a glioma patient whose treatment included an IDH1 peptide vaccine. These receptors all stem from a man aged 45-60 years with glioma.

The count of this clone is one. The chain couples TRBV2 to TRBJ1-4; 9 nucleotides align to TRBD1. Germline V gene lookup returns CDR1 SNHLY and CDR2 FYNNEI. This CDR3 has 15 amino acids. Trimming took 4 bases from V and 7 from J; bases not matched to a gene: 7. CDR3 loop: CASSATGGRPEKLFF. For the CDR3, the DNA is TGTGCCAGCAGTGCGACAGGGGGAAGGCCTGAAAAACTGTTTTTT.

The DNA of the CDR3 is TGCGCCAGCACCCTCGGGACAGGGGGACCTGAAAAACTGTTTTTT. Amino acids: CASTLGTGGPEKLFF. The chain uses TRBV5-1 and TRBJ1-4; the match to TRBD1 covers 11 bases. The V gene end was trimmed by 6 bases and the J gene end by 7 bases; junction bases not matched to a gene: 8. Germline V gives CDR1 SGHRS, CDR2 YFSETQ. The CDR3 extends over 15 amino acids.

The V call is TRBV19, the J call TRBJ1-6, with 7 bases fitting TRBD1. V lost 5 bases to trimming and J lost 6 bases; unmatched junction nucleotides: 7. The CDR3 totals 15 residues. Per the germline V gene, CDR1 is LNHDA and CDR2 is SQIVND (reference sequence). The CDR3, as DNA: TGTGCCAGTAGTTCTCCGGGACAGATTAATTCACCCCTCCACTTT. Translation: CASSSPGQINSPLHF.

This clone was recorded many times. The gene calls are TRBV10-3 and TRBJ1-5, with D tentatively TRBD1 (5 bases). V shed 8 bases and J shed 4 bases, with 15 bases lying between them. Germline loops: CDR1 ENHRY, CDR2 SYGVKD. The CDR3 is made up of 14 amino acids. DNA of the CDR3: TGTGCCATCCGGGACTTAGGGGTGAATCAGCCCCAGCATTTT. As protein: CAIRDLGVNQPQHF.

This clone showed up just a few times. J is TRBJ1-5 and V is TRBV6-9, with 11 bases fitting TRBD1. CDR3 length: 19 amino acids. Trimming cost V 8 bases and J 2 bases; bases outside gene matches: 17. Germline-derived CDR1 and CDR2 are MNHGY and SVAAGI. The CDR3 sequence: CASGRQDRSGQGGNQPQHF. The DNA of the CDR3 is TGTGCCAGCGGCCGCCAGGACCGTTCGGGACAGGGGGGCAATCAGCCCCAGCATTTT.

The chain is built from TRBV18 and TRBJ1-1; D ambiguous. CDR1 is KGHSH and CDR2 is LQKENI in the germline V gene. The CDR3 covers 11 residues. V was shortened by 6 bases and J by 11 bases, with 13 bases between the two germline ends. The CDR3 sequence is CASSPEEVAFF. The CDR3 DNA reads TGTGCCAGCTCGCCGGAGGAAGTGGCTTTCTTT.

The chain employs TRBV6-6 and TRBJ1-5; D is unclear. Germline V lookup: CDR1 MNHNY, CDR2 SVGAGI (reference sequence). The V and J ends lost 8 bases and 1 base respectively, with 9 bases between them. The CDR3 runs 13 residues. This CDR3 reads CASRLSSNQPQHF. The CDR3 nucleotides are TGTGCCAGCCGGTTAAGCAGCAATCAGCCCCAGCATTTT.

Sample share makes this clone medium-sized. The CDR3 is CASSSGPPGSSYEQYF. DNA for the CDR3: TGTGCCAGCAGCTCGGGTCCCCCAGGTAGCTCCTACGAGCAGTACTTC. This chain joins TRBV5-6 and TRBJ2-7, with D hard to call. Trimming shortened V by 3 bases and J by 0 bases, and 16 bases separated the two germline ends. Germline values: CDR1 SGHDT, CDR2 YYEEEE. This CDR3 is built from 16 residues.

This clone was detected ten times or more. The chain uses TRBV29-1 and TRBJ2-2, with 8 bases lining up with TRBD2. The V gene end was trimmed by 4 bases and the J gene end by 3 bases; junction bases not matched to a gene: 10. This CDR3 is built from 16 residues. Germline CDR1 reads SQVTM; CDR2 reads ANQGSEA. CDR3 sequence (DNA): TGCAGCGTTGTAACCAGAACTAGCGGATACACCGGGGAGCTGTTTTTT. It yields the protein CSVVTRTSGYTGELFF.

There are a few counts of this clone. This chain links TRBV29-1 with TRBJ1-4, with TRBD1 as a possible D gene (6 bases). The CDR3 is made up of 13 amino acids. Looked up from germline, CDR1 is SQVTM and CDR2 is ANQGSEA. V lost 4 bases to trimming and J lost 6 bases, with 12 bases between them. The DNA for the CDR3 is TGCAGCGTTGGGGACACGGCCTATGAAAAACTGTTTTTT. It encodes CSVGDTAYEKLFF.

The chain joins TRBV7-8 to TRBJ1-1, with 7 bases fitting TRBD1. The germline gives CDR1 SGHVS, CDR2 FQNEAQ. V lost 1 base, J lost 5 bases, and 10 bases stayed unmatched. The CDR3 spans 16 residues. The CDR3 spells CASSLGRGQRSTEAFF. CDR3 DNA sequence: TGTGCCAGCAGCTTAGGAAGGGGACAGCGATCTACTGAAGCTTTCTTT.

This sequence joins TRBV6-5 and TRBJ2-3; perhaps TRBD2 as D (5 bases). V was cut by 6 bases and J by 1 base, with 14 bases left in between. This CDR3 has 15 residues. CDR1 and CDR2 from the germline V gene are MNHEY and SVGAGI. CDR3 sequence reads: CASRGSSSGTDTQYF. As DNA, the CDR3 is TGTGCCAGCAGGGGATCTAGCTCAGGCACAGATACGCAGTATTTT.

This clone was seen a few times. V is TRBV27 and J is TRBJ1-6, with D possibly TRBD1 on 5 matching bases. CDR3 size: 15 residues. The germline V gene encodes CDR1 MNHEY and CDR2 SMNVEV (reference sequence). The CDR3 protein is CATRGQQISNSPLHF. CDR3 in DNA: TGTGCAACCCGGGGCCAACAGATCTCAAATTCACCCCTCCACTTT.

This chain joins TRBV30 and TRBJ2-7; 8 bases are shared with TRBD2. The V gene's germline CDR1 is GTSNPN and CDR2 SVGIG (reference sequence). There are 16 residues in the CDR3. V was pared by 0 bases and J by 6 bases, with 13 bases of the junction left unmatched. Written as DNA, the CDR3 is TGTGCCTGGAGTGTAAAGCGGGGGATACGGTTGGGCGAGCAGTACTTC. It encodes CAWSVKRGIRLGEQYF.

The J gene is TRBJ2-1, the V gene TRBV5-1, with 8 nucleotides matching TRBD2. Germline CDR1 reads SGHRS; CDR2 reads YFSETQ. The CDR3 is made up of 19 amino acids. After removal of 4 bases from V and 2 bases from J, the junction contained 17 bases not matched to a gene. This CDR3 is CASSPRGAPRDIAYNEQFF. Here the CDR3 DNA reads TGCGCCAGCAGCCCGCGGGGGGCACCTCGAGATATCGCCTACAATGAGCAGTTCTTC.

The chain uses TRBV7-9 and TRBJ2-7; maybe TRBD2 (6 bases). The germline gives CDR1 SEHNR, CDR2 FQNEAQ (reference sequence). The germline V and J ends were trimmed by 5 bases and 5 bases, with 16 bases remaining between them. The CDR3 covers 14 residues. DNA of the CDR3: TGTGCCAGCAGCCGATCGGGGGATCCTGACGAGCAGTACTTC. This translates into CASSRSGDPDEQYF. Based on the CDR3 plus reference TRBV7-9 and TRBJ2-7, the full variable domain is DTGVSQNPRHKITKRGQNVTFRCDPISEHNRLYWYRQTLGQGPEFLTYFQNEAQLEKSRLLSDRFSAERPKGSFSTLEIQRTEQGDSAMYLCASSRSGDPDEQYFGPGTRLTVT.

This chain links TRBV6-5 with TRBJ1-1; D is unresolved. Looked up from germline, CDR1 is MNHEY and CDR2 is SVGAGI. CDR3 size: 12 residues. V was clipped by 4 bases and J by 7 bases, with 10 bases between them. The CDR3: CASSSPGYEAFF. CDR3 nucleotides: TGTGCCAGCAGTTCCCCCGGGTATGAAGCTTTCTTT.

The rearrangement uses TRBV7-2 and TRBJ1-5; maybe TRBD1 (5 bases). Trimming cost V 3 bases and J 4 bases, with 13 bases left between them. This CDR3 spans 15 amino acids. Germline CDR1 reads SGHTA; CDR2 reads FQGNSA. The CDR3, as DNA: TGTGCCAGCAGCTTCAGTCCGGGACGGAATCAGCCCCAGCATTTT. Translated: CASSFSPGRNQPQHF.

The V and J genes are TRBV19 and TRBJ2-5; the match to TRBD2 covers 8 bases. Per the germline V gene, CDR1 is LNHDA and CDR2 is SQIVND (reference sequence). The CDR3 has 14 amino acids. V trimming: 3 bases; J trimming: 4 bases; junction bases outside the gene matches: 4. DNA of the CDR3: TGTGCCAGTAGTATTGCAGCGGGGGTAGAGACCCAGTACTTC. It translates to CASSIAAGVETQYF.

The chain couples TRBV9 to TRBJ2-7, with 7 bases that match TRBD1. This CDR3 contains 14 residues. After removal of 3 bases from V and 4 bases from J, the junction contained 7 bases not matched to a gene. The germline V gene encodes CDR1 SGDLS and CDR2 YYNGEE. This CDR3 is CASSGQGNLYEQYF. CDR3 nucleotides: TGTGCCAGCAGCGGACAGGGAAATTTATACGAGCAGTACTTC. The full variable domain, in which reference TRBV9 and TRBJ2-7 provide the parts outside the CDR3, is DSGVTQTPKHLITATGQRVTLRCSPRSGDLSVYWYQQSLDQGLQFLIQYYNGEERAKGNILERFSAQQFPDLHSELNLSSLELGDSALYFCASSGQGNLYEQYFGPGTRLTVT.

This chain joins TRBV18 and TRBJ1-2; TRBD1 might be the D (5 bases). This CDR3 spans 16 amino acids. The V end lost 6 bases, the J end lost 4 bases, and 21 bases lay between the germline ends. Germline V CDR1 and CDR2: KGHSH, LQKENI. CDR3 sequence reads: CASSEQGTAVLYGYTF. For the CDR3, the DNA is TGTGCCAGCTCCGAGCAAGGGACCGCCGTTCTCTATGGCTACACCTTC.